This TCR beta chain was found in a study of blood T cell repertoires in COVID-19. Study information: Sites in the United States, Italy and Spain provided acute and convalescent COVID-19 samples. The analysed material was cDNA or gDNA that came from T cells, B-cell-depleted T cells, or PBMCs.

Per the original methods: Nucleated cell counts were estimated from reference gene primer amplification. Measured with immunoSEQ multiplex PCR; TCRdb has only the in-frame clones, and not every one. D and trimming were read from the DNA, whereas the V and J calls and clone size are those reported in that table. The repertoire includes tens of thousands of clones, more than 80% of them detected once, and 10% sits in the top ten. This CDR3 has 13 amino acids. CDR1 and CDR2 (germline): SGHVS, FQNEAQ. With 5 bases removed from V and 6 bases from J, the gap between germline ends came to 13 bases. The chain is built from TRBV7-8 and TRBJ2-5; possibly TRBD2 for D (5 bases). Sequencing was performed on peripheral blood. This TCR came from a man aged 60-69 years in a cohort sampled during active COVID-19. CDR3 residues: CASSETIVKTQYF. CDR3 sequence (DNA): TGTGCCAGCAGCGAGACTATTGTGAAGACCCAGTACTTC. Full variable domain (outside the CDR3, taken from reference TRBV7-8 and TRBJ2-5): GAGVSQSPRYKVAKRGQDVALRCDPISGHVSLFWYQQALGQGPEFLTYFQNEAQLDKSGLPSDRFFAERPEGSVSTLKIQRTQQEDSAVYLCASSETIVKTQYFGPGTRLLVL.